Sequencing of this T cell receptor (beta chain) was carried out in a study of vaccination effects on CD4 cells after COVID-19. Trimming left V 0 bases short and J 2 bases short, with 11 bases between. This CDR3 has 16 residues. CDR1 is SGHRS, CDR2 YFSETQ, per germline. The repertoire was sequenced with immunoSEQ multiplex PCR; TCRdb's copy has only in-frame clones and lacks some. This sample has about 22,000 clones, with about three quarters found just once. A note on this clone: Its antigen remains unidentified.

Within the ViraFEST assay, antigen-specific CD4+ T cells underwent expansion with viral peptide pools prior to sequencing. Subsequent to roughly 10 days of culture, CD4+ T cells were isolated. According to the study, vaccine recipients showed no prior SARS-CoV-2 infection and negative nucleocapsid antibodies. This specimen was CD4+ T cells from PBMCs cultured with HCoV-229E spike peptides, taken before COVID-19 vaccination. The clonotype comes from a human donor who received a COVID-19 vaccine. V usage is TRBV5-1 and J usage is TRBJ1-4; D is perhaps TRBD1 (6 bases). The CDR3 sequence is CASSLAKGHTNEKLFF. DNA of the CDR3: TGCGCCAGCAGCTTGGCCAAGGGACATACTAATGAAAAACTGTTTTTT. The complete variable domain, with remaining parts taken from reference TRBV5-1 and TRBJ1-4, reads KAGVTQTPRYLIKTRGQQVTLSCSPISGHRSVSWYQQTPGQGLQFLFEYFSETQRNKGNFPGRFSGRQFSNSRSEMNVSTLELGDSALYLCASSLAKGHTNEKLFFGSGTQLSVL.